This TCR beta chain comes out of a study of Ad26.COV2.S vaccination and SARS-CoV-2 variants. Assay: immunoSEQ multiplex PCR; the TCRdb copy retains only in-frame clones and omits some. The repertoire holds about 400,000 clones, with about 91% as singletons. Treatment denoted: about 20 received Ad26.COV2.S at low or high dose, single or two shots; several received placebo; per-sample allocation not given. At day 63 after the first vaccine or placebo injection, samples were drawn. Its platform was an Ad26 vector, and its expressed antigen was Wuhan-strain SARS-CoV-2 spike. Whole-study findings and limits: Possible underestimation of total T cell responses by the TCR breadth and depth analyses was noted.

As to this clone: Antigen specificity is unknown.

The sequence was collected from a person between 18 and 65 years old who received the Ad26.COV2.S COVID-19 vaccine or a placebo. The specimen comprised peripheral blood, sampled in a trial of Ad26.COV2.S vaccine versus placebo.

CDR3 protein: CASSYRTSGPPGELFF. CDR3 bases: TGTGCCAGCAGCTATCGGACTAGCGGGCCCCCCGGGGAGCTGTTTTTT. The V call is TRBV11-2, the J call TRBJ2-2, with 11 bases fitting TRBD2. Germline assignment: CDR1 SGHAT and CDR2 FQNNGV. V trimming: 4 bases; J trimming: 6 bases; junction bases outside the gene matches: 7. The CDR3 totals 16 residues.